The clone carrying this T cell receptor beta chain was observed a few times. These data come from a study of blood T cell repertoires in COVID-19. Study summary: Material from acute and convalescent COVID-19 was sourced from the United States, Italy and Spain. Sources were T cells, B-cell-depleted T cells, or PBMCs; the material itself was cDNA or gDNA.

Original processing methods: Cell counts per sample came from amplifying reference gene primers. Some clones are missing from TCRdb's copy, which holds only in-frame ones; the method was immunoSEQ multiplex PCR. V and J calls and clone size follow that table, whereas D and trimming were derived from the DNA. The table lists about 42,000 clones, over 80% of them singletons. The germline V gene encodes CDR1 MGHRA and CDR2 YSYEKL. Trimming shortened V by 0 bases and J by 1 base, and 6 bases separated the two germline ends. CDR3 size: 14 residues. The chain joins TRBV4-1 to TRBJ1-1; D remains unclear. The specimen sequenced was peripheral blood. The clonotype was recovered from a man between 45 and 60 years old with active COVID-19. In nucleotides, the CDR3 is TGCGCCAGCAGCCAAGATTACACGAACACTGAAGCTTTCTTT. Translating it yields CASSQDYTNTEAFF.